This T cell receptor beta chain was captured by sequencing in a study of T cell repertoires in cytomegalovirus infection. Study-wide results and limits: CMV-specific TCR beta clonotypes restricted by HLA-C dominated the ex vivo response.

The V and J ends lost 4 bases and 7 bases respectively, with 8 bases between them. The CDR3 is 13 residues long. Germline CDR1 is SGHVS and CDR2 is FNYEAQ. TCRdb reanalysed the reads using MiXCR and keeps one entry per CDR3 protein. The table has 100,000 to 150,000 distinct CDR3 sequences, more than 20% seen once. This clonotype was counted at least ten times. Its antigen remains unidentified. Sequenced sample: PBMCs, sequenced either directly or after in vitro stimulation (not recorded which). The V and J genes are TRBV7-6 and TRBJ1-6, with TRBD1 as a possible D gene (6 bases). This TCR came from a human donor in good health (CMV status not recorded). Some clones in this sample may be carry-over from other donors' samples. The CDR3 DNA is TGTGCCAGCAGCTCTACAGGGAATTCACCCCTCCACTTT. Translated, it gives CASSSTGNSPLHF.